This T cell receptor (beta chain) was recorded in a study of IL-17A CD8 T cells in psoriatic arthritis synovium. For the study in its entirety: The study was designed to define the phenotype, molecular profile and function of synovial IL-17A+CD8+ T cells in the pathogenesis of psoriatic arthritis.

On this clone: The antigen it binds to is not known. Per-nucleotide qualities are absent, and no much larger clonotype sits a single base away.

DNA was extracted (Qiagen), and TCRbeta V-D-J rearrangements were subjected to bias-controlled amplification followed by high-throughput sequencing (immunoSEQ; Adaptive Biotech). Per the original workflow: The immunoSEQ Analyzer platform was used to analyze productive sequences at the sequence level. Clonality was calculated as 1 minus Pielou's evenness, with values from 0 (highly polyclonal) to 1 (monoclonal). Repertoire overlap between subsets was quantified with the Morisita index, from 0 (no similarity) to 1 (complete similarity). In its TCRdb copy, this immuneACCESS table keeps in-frame sequences only and misses some clones. Where compared with another copy, unresolved V genes explain less than half of these, and the others have no known cause. V and J calls and clone size are given by that table; D and trimming were obtained from the DNA. This sample comprises about 2,300 clones, about 71% of them detected only once. Of the sample, about 14% falls within the top ten clones.

Synovial fluid effusions were aspirated from actively inflamed joints of psoriatic arthritis patients. For each patient, synovial fluid served as the source from which three memory CD8+ T cell populations were isolated by sorting: Tc1 cells (IL-17A-IFNgamma+), Tc17 cells (IL-17A+) and the bulk memory fraction, allowing their TCR repertoires to be compared. Psoriatic arthritis patients met the Classification of Psoriatic Arthritis Study Group (CASPAR) criteria. CD45RA-CD27+/- plus CD45RA+CD27- cells were sorted as bulk memory CD8+ T cells. TCRbeta sequencing was performed on sorted synovial fluid CD8+ T cell subsets from three patients with psoriatic arthritis. Synovial fluid mononuclear cells were isolated with Lymphoprep and cryopreserved in liquid nitrogen before use. The medium used for cryopreservation had around 50% fetal calf serum and roughly 9.4% dimethyl sulfoxide. Paper-wide results and their limitations: Although most synovial CD8+ subsets stayed polyclonal, some individual clones made up over 5% of the repertoire. Cells came from synovial fluid rather than synovial tissue, since no psoriatic arthritis synovial tissue samples were available. TCR sequencing covered only a few patients, which the authors acknowledged as a limited sample size.

From V the trimming removes 5 bases and from J it removes 1 base, while the gene matches leave 4 bases of the junction unaccounted for. Via the germline V gene, CDR1 is MGHDK and CDR2 SYGVNS. There are 15 amino acids in the CDR3, from cysteine to phenylalanine inclusive. Of the read, only the CDR3 DNA is kept; its 45 bases are in frame from base 1. The TCR sequence derives from a human donor with psoriatic arthritis. The receptor chain draws on TRBV25-1 and TRBJ2-2; TRBD1 lines up with 7 middle nucleotides. What was sequenced was memory CD8+ T cells from synovial fluid. Sample cell subset or site, as interpreted from the label and publication: bulk memory CD8+ T cells (CD45RA-CD27+/- and CD45RA+CD27-). The sequenced DNA: TGTGCCAGCAGTTCGACAGGGCGGAACACCGGGGAGCTGTTTTTT. This is translated as CASSSTGRNTGELFF.